One and the same sample provided the 21 T cell receptor beta chains below, sequenced in a study of blood T cell repertoires in COVID-19. Clones were sequenced by immunoSEQ multiplex PCR, and TCRdb holds only the in-frame ones, with some missing. The sample consists of over 250,000 clones, approximately 82% of them appearing once. The sequenced material came from PBMCs or T cells enriched from blood (not recorded which). These receptors all come from a man aged 35 to 55 who had been exposed to COVID-19.

DNA for the CDR3: TGTGCCAGCAGCCGCTTAGTCGGGACAGGGGCGTTCACTGAAGCTTTCTTT. Its protein is CASSRLVGTGAFTEAFF. This rearrangement joins TRBV25-1 to TRBJ1-1, with 10 nucleotides matching TRBD1. Looked up from germline, CDR1 is MGHDK and CDR2 is SYGVNS. J was trimmed by 4 bases and V by 6 bases; bases with no gene match: 14. The CDR3 loop spans 17 amino acids.

The chain recombines TRBV19 with TRBJ2-1, with D possibly TRBD1 on 5 matching bases. Germline V lookup: CDR1 LNHDA, CDR2 SQIVND (reference sequence). The length of the CDR3 is 13 residues. Trimming pared 5 bases from V and 11 bases from J, leaving 16 bases between. CDR3 in amino acids: CASSVALRQKQFF. The CDR3 DNA follows: TGTGCCAGTAGTGTGGCCCTTCGACAGAAGCAGTTCTTC. Based on the CDR3 plus reference TRBV19 and TRBJ2-1, the full variable domain is DGGITQSPKYLFRKEGQNVTLSCEQNLNHDAMYWYRQDPGQGLRLIYYSQIVNDFQKGDIAEGYSVSREKKESFPLTVTSAQKNPTAFYLCASSVALRQKQFFGPGTRLTVL.

The chain joins TRBV10-3 to TRBJ1-1; 8 nucleotides agree with TRBD1. Germline V gene sequence: CDR1 ENHRY, CDR2 SYGVKD. V shed 6 bases and J 1 base; nucleotides not matched to a gene: 10. The CDR3 has 16 amino acids. The CDR3 protein is CAIRPSLGTGNTEAFF. In DNA form, the CDR3 reads TGTGCCATCAGACCGAGTTTAGGGACAGGGAACACTGAAGCTTTCTTT.

V is TRBV24-1 and J is TRBJ2-3; D perhaps matches TRBD1 (5 bases). Deletions cut 3 bases from V and 2 bases from J, with 8 bases between. The V gene's germline CDR1 is KGHDR and CDR2 SFDVKD. The length of the CDR3 is 14 residues. CDR3 protein: CATSDDSLTDTQYF. CDR3 DNA: TGTGCCACCAGTGATGACAGCCTCACAGATACGCAGTATTTT.

The chain couples TRBV30 to TRBJ1-2; D is possibly TRBD1 (5 bases). The CDR3 consists of 14 residues. The V end was cut by 6 bases, the J end by 4 bases, with 18 bases between. Per germline, CDR1 GTSNPN and CDR2 SVGIG (reference sequence). The CDR3 DNA reads as TGTGCCTGTTTCGGGGGGGGACTCGCCTATGGCTACACCTTC. Translated: CACFGGGLAYGYTF. Together with reference TRBV30 and TRBJ1-2, the CDR3 gives the full variable domain: SQTIHQWPATLVQPVGSPLSLECTVEGTSNPNLYWYRQAAGRGLQLLFYSVGIGQISSEVPQNLSASRPQDRQFILSSKKLLLSDSGFYLCACFGGGLAYGYTFGSGTRLTVV.

The rearrangement links TRBV9 to TRBJ1-4; D call uncertain. Trimming shortened V by 0 bases and J by 3 bases, and 9 bases separated the two germline ends. Germline V lookup: CDR1 SGDLS, CDR2 YYNGEE. The length of the CDR3 is 15 residues. The CDR3 DNA reads TGTGCCAGCAGCGTAGAGGCGGGTGCTAATGAAAAACTGTTTTTT. It encodes CASSVEAGANEKLFF.

This clone showed up just a few times. V gene TRBV14 combines with J gene TRBJ2-7, with TRBD2 matching over 9 bases. The germline V gene encodes CDR1 SGHDN and CDR2 FVKESK. CDR3 size: 14 residues. Trimming took 5 bases from V and 3 from J; bases not matched to a gene: 5. The CDR3 reads CASSGAGGFYEQYF. The DNA of the CDR3 is TGTGCCAGCAGCGGGGCGGGAGGGTTCTACGAGCAGTACTTC.

The rearrangement uses TRBV2 and TRBJ2-3; TRBD1 is a possible D gene (5 bases). The germline V and J ends were trimmed by 7 bases and 0 bases, with 11 bases remaining between them. CDR1 and CDR2 from the germline V gene are SNHLY and FYNNEI. The CDR3 is made up of 14 amino acids. CDR3 bases: TGTGCCAGCATCAGGGTCGGCAGCACAGATACGCAGTATTTT. It specifies CASIRVGSTDTQYF.

This clone was observed once. The V gene is TRBV19, the J gene TRBJ1-5, with D unresolved. The CDR3 length is 14 residues. V lost 2 bases and J 4 bases, leaving 9 bases between the germline ends. The germline CDR1 and CDR2 sequences are LNHDA and SQIVND (reference sequence). In DNA, the CDR3 is TGTGCCAGTAGTATAAACACCCAGAATCAGCCCCAGCATTTT. It translates to CASSINTQNQPQHF.

V gene TRBV19 combines with J gene TRBJ1-5, with D hard to call. Germline assignment: CDR1 LNHDA and CDR2 SQIVND (reference sequence). Trimming removed 4 bases at V and 3 bases at J, with 13 bases between. This CDR3 comprises 15 residues. CDR3 DNA: TGTGCCAGTAGTACCGGGAGAAACCACAATCAGCCCCAGCATTTT. Its protein product is CASSTGRNHNQPQHF.

V gene TRBV5-4 combines with J gene TRBJ2-5, with a tentative D call TRBD2 (6 bases). This CDR3 has 17 amino acids. Per germline, CDR1 SGHNT and CDR2 YYREEE (reference sequence). The V end lost 0 bases, the J end lost 5 bases, and 20 bases lay between the germline ends. CDR3: CASSLDSLAAGWETQYF. CDR3 bases: TGTGCCAGCAGCTTGGATTCCCTAGCTGCGGGATGGGAGACCCAGTACTTC.

The chain uses TRBV5-4 and TRBJ2-7; TRBD1 might be the D (5 bases). Germline V gives CDR1 SGHNT, CDR2 YYREEE (reference sequence). Trimming cost V 3 bases and J 6 bases, with 16 bases left between them. CDR3 length: 14 amino acids. The CDR3 protein is CASSSTQGGREQYF. CDR3 DNA: TGTGCCAGCAGCTCGACCCAGGGTGGGCGCGAGCAGTACTTC.

On this clone: At the DNA level, this CDR3 is encoded by other sequences in the same sample as well. V and J are TRBV18 and TRBJ1-1; a weak D match, TRBD1 (5 bases). This CDR3 has 12 residues. Trimming removed 6 bases from V and 7 bases from J, with 12 bases in between. The germline V gene has CDR1 KGHSH and CDR2 LQKENI. The CDR3 here is CASSPDRVEAFF. CDR3 nucleotides: TGTGCCAGCTCGCCCGACAGAGTTGAAGCTTTCTTT.

The V gene is TRBV5-1, the J gene TRBJ2-3, with TRBD2 matching 12 bases. The CDR3 runs 18 residues. Germline CDR1 SGHRS, CDR2 YFSETQ. Unmatched junction bases numbered 10, after V lost 3 bases and J lost 2 bases. CDR3 in amino acids: CASSSRGTSGSHTDTQYF. DNA for the CDR3: TGCGCCAGCAGCTCCCGAGGGACTAGCGGGTCCCACACAGATACGCAGTATTTT.

The chain joins TRBV19 to TRBJ1-5, with unresolved D. The germline CDR1 and CDR2 sequences are LNHDA and SQIVND (reference sequence). CDR3 length: 17 amino acids. V dropped 2 bases and J dropped 0 bases, with 14 bases sitting between them. The CDR3 here is CASSIYLSEDSNQPQHF. CDR3 coding DNA: TGTGCCAGTAGTATATATCTCTCAGAAGATAGCAATCAGCCCCAGCATTTT.

This sequence joins TRBV5-4 and TRBJ2-3; 8 nucleotides align to TRBD2. This CDR3 is built from 15 residues. V dropped 0 bases and J dropped 3; count of bases not matched to a gene: 3. Germline assignment: CDR1 SGHNT and CDR2 YYREEE (reference sequence). CDR3 DNA sequence: TGTGCCAGCAGCTTGGCGGGAGGGATAACAGATACGCAGTATTTT. This encodes CASSLAGGITDTQYF.

This clone was observed a handful of times. V usage is TRBV5-5 and J usage is TRBJ1-2; D might be TRBD1 (5 bases). CDR3 length equals 13 residues. The germline V gene encodes CDR1 SGHKS and CDR2 YYEKEE (reference sequence). V gave up 2 bases and J gave up 3 bases, with 8 bases separating them. The DNA for the CDR3 is TGTGCCAGCAGCTTAGACAGCCACTATGGCTACACCTTC. It encodes CASSLDSHYGYTF.

The chain employs TRBV30 and TRBJ1-2; maybe TRBD1 (6 bases). The CDR3 is 12 residues long. The ends were cut back, 2 bases at V and 8 bases at J, with 12 bases in the middle. Germline-derived CDR1 and CDR2 are GTSNPN and SVGIG (reference sequence). The CDR3 reads CAWSRQVRGYTF. CDR3 bases: TGTGCCTGGAGTCGACAGGTGAGGGGCTACACCTTC.

This clone was counted a single time. The chain uses TRBV7-9 and TRBJ1-3; D call uncertain. The CDR3 spans 15 residues. The V end lost 5 bases, the J end lost 0 bases, and 11 bases lay between the germline ends. Looked up from germline, CDR1 is SEHNR and CDR2 is FQNEAQ (reference sequence). This CDR3 reads CASSPGGSSGNTIYF. CDR3 nucleotide sequence: TGTGCCAGCAGCCCGGGTGGGAGCTCTGGAAACACCATATATTTT.

V usage is TRBV24-1 and J usage is TRBJ2-1; perhaps TRBD1 as D (6 bases). Germline CDR1 reads KGHDR; CDR2 reads SFDVKD. Between the trimmed V and J ends, which lost 3 bases and 12 bases, there was a span of 11 bases. The CDR3 contains 12 residues. The CDR3 region is CATSDISRGQFF. CDR3 sequence (DNA): TGTGCCACCAGTGATATCAGCAGGGGGCAGTTCTTC.

The chain combines TRBV4-1 with TRBJ1-6, with 7 bases fitting TRBD1. The length of the CDR3 is 16 residues. CDR1 MGHRA and CDR2 YSYEKL come from the germline V gene. V lost 1 base, J lost 4 bases, and 4 bases stayed unmatched. The CDR3 region has the DNA TGCGCCAGCAGCCAAGTAGGGGGCTTGTATAATTCACCCCTCCACTTT. Its translation: CASSQVGGLYNSPLHF.